Listed below are T cell receptor beta chains from one sample, sequenced in a study of cytomegalovirus exposure and HLA in healthy donors. This table comes from immunoSEQ multiplex PCR, and its TCRdb copy is limited to in-frame clones, with some not included. The table lists 150,000 to 200,000 clones, 80% to 85% of them singletons, with approximately 1.8% in the top ten. Sequencing used PBMCs. The receptors were sampled from a human donor in good health. Each CDR3 is given with its conserved first and last residue. D genes are given only for firm matches. Size is stated for part of the rows, as once, few or many counts, or as a class when the clone is expanded.

cdr3_aa cdr3_nt j_call d_call clone_size cdr3_length v_call
CASSIDRLTAGELFF TGTGCCAGTAGTATAGATCGCCTAACGGCCGGGGAGCTGTTTTTT TRBJ2-2 NA NA 15 TRBV19
CASSFEPGTEAFF TGTGCCAGCAGCTTCGAGCCCGGGACTGAAGCTTTCTTT TRBJ1-1 NA NA 13 TRBV11-2
CASTGTDNYEQYF TGTGCCAGCACCGGGACAGATAACTACGAGCAGTACTTC TRBJ2-7 TRBD1 NA 13 TRBV10-3
CASSQRRGPIVMNTEAFF TGTGCCAGCAGCCAACGGAGGGGGCCCATTGTCATGAACACTGAAGCTTTCTTT TRBJ1-1 TRBD1 NA 18 TRBV7-2
CSVSPVGGDTQYF TGCAGCGTGTCCCCCGTTGGGGGGGATACGCAGTATTTT TRBJ2-3 NA NA 13 TRBV29-1
CASSPFSDTEAFF TGTGCCAGCAGCCCATTCTCGGACACTGAAGCTTTCTTT TRBJ1-1 NA NA 13 TRBV7-2
CASSEDMNTEAFF TGTGCCAGCAGCGAGGACATGAACACTGAAGCTTTCTTT TRBJ1-1 NA NA 13 TRBV5-6
CSSSLGTGFSTDTQYF TGTTCCAGCAGCTTAGGTACGGGTTTTTCCACAGATACGCAGTATTTT TRBJ2-3 NA few 16 TRBV7-9
CASSYAYGEQFF TGTGCCAGCAGCTACGCTTACGGGGAGCAGTTCTTC TRBJ2-1 NA NA 12 TRBV7-2
CASSHRDTEAFF TGTGCCAGCAGCCATCGGGACACTGAAGCTTTCTTT TRBJ1-1 NA NA 12 TRBV4-2
CASSHERGVYEQYF TGCGCCAGCAGCCACGAGCGGGGGGTCTACGAGCAGTACTTC TRBJ2-7 TRBD2 NA 14 TRBV4-1